These 15 T cell receptor beta chains were sequenced from one sample in a study of graft-versus-host responses after intestinal transplantation. Their cognate antigens are unknown. Libraries were prepared by immunoSEQ multiplex PCR; TCRdb keeps only in-frame clonotypes and omits some of them. The table includes fewer than 90,000 clones, 94% detected once. The sample was unstimulated CD4+ T cells sorted from spleen or lymph node cells, taken before transplant. Receptor source: a human donor who was the organ donor for an intestinal transplant.

This clone was detected only a few times. The chain uses TRBV11-2 and TRBJ2-7; the D is unclear. Germline V gene lookup returns CDR1 SGHAT and CDR2 FQNNGV. V was clipped by 1 base and J by 3 bases, with 7 bases between them. The CDR3 contains 13 residues. The CDR3 reads CASSLVSLYEQYF. The CDR3 coding sequence is TGTGCCAGCAGCTTAGTAAGCCTCTACGAGCAGTACTTC. Full variable domain (rest looked up from reference TRBV11-2 and TRBJ2-7): EAGVAQSPRYKIIEKRQSVAFWCNPISGHATLYWYQQILGQGPKLLIQFQNNGVVDDSQLPKDRFSAERLKGVDSTLKIQPAKLEDSAVYLCASSLVSLYEQYFGPGTRLTVT.

Comments on this clone: Other DNA sequences in this specimen translate into the identical CDR3. This rearrangement joins TRBV11-2 to TRBJ2-7; the match to TRBD1 covers 7 bases. The CDR3 covers 13 residues. V dropped 5 bases and J dropped 3; count of bases not matched to a gene: 4. Germline assignment: CDR1 SGHAT and CDR2 FQNNGV. This CDR3 is CASSRDRVYEQYF. As DNA, the CDR3 is TGTGCCAGCAGCCGCGACAGGGTCTACGAGCAGTACTTC.

This rearrangement joins TRBV7-3 to TRBJ2-3, with no clear D. The CDR3 runs 13 residues. CDR1 is SGHTA and CDR2 is FQGTGA in the germline V gene. The V gene lost 5 bases and the J gene lost 11 bases, with 17 bases spanning the gap. CDR3 protein: CASSQTPGSGQYF. The CDR3 DNA reads TGTGCCAGCAGCCAGACACCGGGCTCGGGGCAGTATTTT.

The V gene is TRBV7-3, the J gene TRBJ2-4, with D possibly matching TRBD1 (5 bases). Trimming took off 2 bases at V and 6 bases at J, with 11 bases between the two ends. Per the germline V gene, CDR1 is SGHTA and CDR2 is FQGTGA. The CDR3 length is 14 residues. The CDR3 loop is CASSLQGFGNIQYF. The CDR3 DNA reads as TGTGCCAGCAGCTTACAGGGTTTCGGAAACATTCAGTACTTC.

The chain joins TRBV5-1 to TRBJ2-7, with TRBD1 matching 8 bases. The CDR3 length is 14 residues. The germline gives CDR1 SGHRS, CDR2 YFSETQ. Trimming took 3 bases from V and 6 from J; bases not matched to a gene: 8. The CDR3 DNA is TGCGCCAGCAGCTCGCGACAGGGGCGGTTCGAGCAGTACTTC. Encoded protein: CASSSRQGRFEQYF.

The CDR3 protein is CAWSSSGGNSYNEQFF. The CDR3, as DNA: TGTGCCTGGAGTTCCAGCGGGGGAAATTCCTACAATGAGCAGTTCTTC. The rearrangement joins TRBV30 to TRBJ2-1; 8 bases agree with TRBD2. The germline V gene has CDR1 GTSNPN and CDR2 SVGIG (reference sequence). There are 16 residues in the CDR3. Trimming removed 2 bases from V and 1 base from J; junction bases left unmatched: 7.

The sample holds one count of this clone. This sequence joins TRBV4-1 and TRBJ1-5; D gene uncertain. CDR3 length equals 13 residues. V was clipped by 1 base and J by 5 bases, with 6 bases between them. CDR1 MGHRA and CDR2 YSYEKL come from the germline V gene. In DNA, the CDR3 is TGCGCCAGCAGCCAAGGGGGTTATCAGCCCCAGCATTTT. Its translation: CASSQGGYQPQHF.

The table lists this clone with a few counts. J is TRBJ2-7 and V is TRBV29-1; a possible D gene is TRBD1 (6 bases). V was cut by 7 bases and J by 2 bases, with 15 bases left in between. The CDR3 is made up of 13 amino acids. The germline CDR1 and CDR2 sequences are SQVTM and ANQGSEA. The CDR3 region has the DNA TGCAGCGCCGGCGGACAGTTTGCCTACGAGCAGTACTTC. Translation gives CSAGGQFAYEQYF.

V is TRBV5-6 and J is TRBJ1-2, with 7 bases lining up with TRBD1. Germline V gives CDR1 SGHDT, CDR2 YYEEEE. This CDR3 contains 14 residues. Losses at the gene ends were 4 bases for V and 2 bases for J; bases not matched to a gene: 5. CDR3 protein: CASSGATGNYGYTF. CDR3 nucleotides: TGTGCCAGCAGCGGGGCGACAGGGAACTATGGCTACACCTTC.

CDR3 nucleotides: TGTGCCAGCAGCTCAGAGCCGACCGAGACCCAGTACTTC. Protein: CASSSEPTETQYF. The chain couples TRBV7-3 to TRBJ2-5; no firm D call. This CDR3 comprises 13 residues. The V end was cut by 4 bases, the J end by 5 bases, with 11 bases between. Germline V gives CDR1 SGHTA, CDR2 FQGTGA.

This chain connects TRBV6-6 to TRBJ1-1; 7 bases align to TRBD1. V lost 7 bases to trimming and J lost 10 bases; unmatched junction nucleotides: 15. CDR3 length: 14 residues. Germline CDR1 reads MNHNY; CDR2 reads SVGAGI (reference sequence). CDR3 protein: CASTLRGRYGGAFF. DNA of the CDR3: TGTGCCAGCACTCTAAGGGGGCGATATGGAGGAGCTTTCTTT.

This clone was observed a handful of times. The chain has TRBV7-9 and TRBJ2-1, with TRBD2 identical over 13 bases. Germline V gene data show CDR1 as SEHNR and CDR2 as FQNEAQ (reference sequence). The V and J ends lost 1 base and 0 bases, in that order; junction bases with no gene match: 6. The CDR3 contains 19 residues. Here the CDR3 DNA reads TGTGCCAGCAGCTTAGGGACTAGCGGGGGCCTCAGCTCCTACAATGAGCAGTTCTTC. This sequence encodes CASSLGTSGGLSSYNEQFF.

There are a few counts of this clone. The V gene is TRBV7-9, the J gene TRBJ1-4; D is ambiguous. V was trimmed by 5 bases and J by 5 bases, leaving 9 bases between them. The CDR3 extends over 13 amino acids. CDR1 SEHNR and CDR2 FQNEAQ come from the germline V gene (reference sequence). CDR3 nucleotide sequence: TGTGCCAGCAGCATTAGATTGAATGAAAAACTGTTTTTT. This encodes CASSIRLNEKLFF. The full variable domain, in which reference TRBV7-9 and TRBJ1-4 provide the parts outside the CDR3, is DTGVSQNPRHKITKRGQNVTFRCDPISEHNRLYWYRQTLGQGPEFLTYFQNEAQLEKSRLLSDRFSAERPKGSFSTLEIQRTEQGDSAMYLCASSIRLNEKLFFGSGTQLSVL.

This chain joins TRBV6-1 and TRBJ1-4; 7 bases match TRBD1. Germline loops: CDR1 MNHNS, CDR2 SASEGT. The ends lost 7 bases at V and 5 bases at J; junction bases unmatched: 7. This CDR3 has 14 amino acids. The CDR3 bases are TGTGCCAGCAAGTGGGGGACAGACAATGAAAAACTGTTTTTT. Translated: CASKWGTDNEKLFF.

The rearrangement joins TRBV6-4 to TRBJ1-1; D perhaps matches TRBD1 (5 bases). Germline V lookup: CDR1 MRHNA, CDR2 SNTAGT. V lost 6 bases to trimming and J lost 11 bases, with 19 bases between them. The CDR3 spans 13 residues. The CDR3 is CASSPEVGPPAFF. CDR3 nucleotides: TGTGCCAGCAGCCCCGAGGTGGGGCCGCCGGCTTTCTTT.